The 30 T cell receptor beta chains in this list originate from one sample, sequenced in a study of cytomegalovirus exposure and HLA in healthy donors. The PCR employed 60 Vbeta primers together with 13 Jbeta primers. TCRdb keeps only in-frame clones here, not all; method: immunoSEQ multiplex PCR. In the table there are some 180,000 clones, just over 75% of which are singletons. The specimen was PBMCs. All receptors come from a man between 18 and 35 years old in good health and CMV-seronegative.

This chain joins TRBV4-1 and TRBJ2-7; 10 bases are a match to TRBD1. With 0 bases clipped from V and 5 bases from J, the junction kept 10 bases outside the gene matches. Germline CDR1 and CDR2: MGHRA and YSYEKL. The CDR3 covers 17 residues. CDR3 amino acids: CASSQDFLFGTGDEQYF. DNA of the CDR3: TGCGCCAGCAGCCAAGATTTCTTATTCGGGACAGGGGACGAGCAGTACTTC.

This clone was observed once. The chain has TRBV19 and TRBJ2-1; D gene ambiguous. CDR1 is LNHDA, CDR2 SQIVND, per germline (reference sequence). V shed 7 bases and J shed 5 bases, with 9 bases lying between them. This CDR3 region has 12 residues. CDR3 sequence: CASTTRDNEQFF. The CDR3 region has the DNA TGTGCCAGTACCACTCGCGACAATGAGCAGTTCTTC.

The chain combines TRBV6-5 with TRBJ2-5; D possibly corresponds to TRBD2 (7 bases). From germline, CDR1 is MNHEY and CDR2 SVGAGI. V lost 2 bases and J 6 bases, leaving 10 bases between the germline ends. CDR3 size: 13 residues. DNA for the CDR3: TGTGCCAGCAGTTACGCGGGGGCCCAGACCCAGTACTTC. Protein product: CASSYAGAQTQYF.

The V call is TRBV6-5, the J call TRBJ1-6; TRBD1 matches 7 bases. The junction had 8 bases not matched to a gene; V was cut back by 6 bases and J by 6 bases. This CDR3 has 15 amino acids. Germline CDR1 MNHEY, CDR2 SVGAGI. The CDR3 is CASRGQLLLNSPLHF. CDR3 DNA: TGTGCCAGCAGGGGACAGCTGCTCCTTAATTCACCCCTCCACTTT.

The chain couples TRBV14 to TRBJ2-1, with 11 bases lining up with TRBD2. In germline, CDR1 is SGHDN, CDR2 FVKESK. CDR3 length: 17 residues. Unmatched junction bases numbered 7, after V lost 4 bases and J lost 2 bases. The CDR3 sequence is CASSLPSGRIPYNEQFF. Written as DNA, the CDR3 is TGTGCCAGCAGCCTACCTAGCGGGAGGATTCCCTACAATGAGCAGTTCTTC. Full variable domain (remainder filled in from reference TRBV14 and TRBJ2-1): EAGVTQFPSHSVIEKGQTVTLRCDPISGHDNLYWYRRVMGKEIKFLLHFVKESKQDESGMPNNRFLAERTGGTYSTLKVQPAELEDSGVYFCASSLPSGRIPYNEQFFGPGTRLTVL.

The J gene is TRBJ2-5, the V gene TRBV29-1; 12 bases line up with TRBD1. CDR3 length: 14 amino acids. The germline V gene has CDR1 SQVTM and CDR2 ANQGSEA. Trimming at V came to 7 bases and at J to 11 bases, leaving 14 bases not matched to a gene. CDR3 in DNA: TGCAGCGCCGTCGAAGGGACAGGGGGCCGGGAGCAGTACTTC. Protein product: CSAVEGTGGREQYF.

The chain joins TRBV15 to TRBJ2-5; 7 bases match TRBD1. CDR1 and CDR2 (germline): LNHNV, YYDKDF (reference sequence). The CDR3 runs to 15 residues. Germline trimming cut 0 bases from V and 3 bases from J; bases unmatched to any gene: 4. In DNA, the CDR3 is TGTGCCACCAGCAGAGATCTCGACAGGGAAGAGACCCAGTACTTC. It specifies CATSRDLDREETQYF. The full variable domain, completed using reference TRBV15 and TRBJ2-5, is DAMVIQNPRYQVTQFGKPVTLSCSQTLNHNVMYWYQQKSSQAPKLLFHYYDKDFNNEADTPDNFQSRRPNTSFCFLDIRSPGLGDTAMYLCATSRDLDREETQYFGPGTRLLVL.

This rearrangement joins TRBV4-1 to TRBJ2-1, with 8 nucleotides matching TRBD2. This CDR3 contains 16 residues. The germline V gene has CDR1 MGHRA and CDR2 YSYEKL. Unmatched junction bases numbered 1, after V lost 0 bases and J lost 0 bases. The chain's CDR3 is CASSQESGSSYNEQFF. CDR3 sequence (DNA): TGCGCCAGCAGCCAAGAAAGCGGGAGCTCCTACAATGAGCAGTTCTTC.

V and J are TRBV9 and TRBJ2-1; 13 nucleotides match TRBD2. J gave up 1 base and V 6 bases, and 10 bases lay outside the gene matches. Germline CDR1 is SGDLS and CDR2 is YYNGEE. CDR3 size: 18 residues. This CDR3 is CASTRTSGRAGSYNEQFF. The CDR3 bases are TGTGCCAGCACCCGTACTAGCGGGAGGGCCGGGTCCTACAATGAGCAGTTCTTC.

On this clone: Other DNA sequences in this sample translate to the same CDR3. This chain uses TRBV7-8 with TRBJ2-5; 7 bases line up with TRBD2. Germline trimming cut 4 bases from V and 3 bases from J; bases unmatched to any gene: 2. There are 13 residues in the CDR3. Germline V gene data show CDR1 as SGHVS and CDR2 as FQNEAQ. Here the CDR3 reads CASSSGTKETQYF. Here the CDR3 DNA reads TGTGCCAGCAGCTCCGGGACTAAAGAGACCCAGTACTTC.

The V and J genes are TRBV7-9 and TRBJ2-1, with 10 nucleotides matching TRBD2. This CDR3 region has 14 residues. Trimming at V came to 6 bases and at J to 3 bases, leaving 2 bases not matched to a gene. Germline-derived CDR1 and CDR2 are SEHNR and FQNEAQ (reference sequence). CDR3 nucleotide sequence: TGTGCCAGCAGACGGACTAGCGGCTACAATGAGCAGTTCTTC. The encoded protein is CASRRTSGYNEQFF.

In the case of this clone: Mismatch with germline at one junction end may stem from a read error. In DNA form, the CDR3 reads TGTGCCTGGAGTTTGCCACACGGGGGACCGTCCTTC. Translated: CAWSLPHGGPSF. This chain links TRBV30 with TRBJ2-7; possible D gene TRBD2, 6 bases. The CDR3 has 12 amino acids. CDR1 GTSNPN and CDR2 SVGIG come from the germline V gene (reference sequence).

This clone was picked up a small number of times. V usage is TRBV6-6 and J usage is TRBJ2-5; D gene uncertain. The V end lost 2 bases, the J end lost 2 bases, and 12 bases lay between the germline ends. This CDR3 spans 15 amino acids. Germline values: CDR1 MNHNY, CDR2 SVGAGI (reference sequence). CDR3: CASSYADRGQETQYF. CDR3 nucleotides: TGTGCCAGCAGTTACGCTGATCGCGGACAAGAGACCCAGTACTTC.

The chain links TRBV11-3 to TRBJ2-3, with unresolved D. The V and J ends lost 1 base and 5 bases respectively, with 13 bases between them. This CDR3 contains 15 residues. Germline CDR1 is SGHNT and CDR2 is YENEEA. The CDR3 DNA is TGTGCCAGCAGCTTAGTGGCTACCCGAGGAGATACGCAGTATTTT. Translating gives CASSLVATRGDTQYF. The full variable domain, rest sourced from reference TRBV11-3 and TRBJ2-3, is EAGVVQSPRYKIIEKKQPVAFWCNPISGHNTLYWYLQNLGQGPELLIRYENEEAVDDSQLPKDRFSAERLKGVDSTLKIQPAELGDSAVYLCASSLVATRGDTQYFGPGTRLTVL.

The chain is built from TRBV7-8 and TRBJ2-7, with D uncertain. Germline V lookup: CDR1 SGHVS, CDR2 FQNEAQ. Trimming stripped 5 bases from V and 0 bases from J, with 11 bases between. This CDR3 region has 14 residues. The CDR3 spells CASSPIRSSYEQYF. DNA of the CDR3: TGTGCCAGCAGCCCGATTAGGAGCTCCTACGAGCAGTACTTC.

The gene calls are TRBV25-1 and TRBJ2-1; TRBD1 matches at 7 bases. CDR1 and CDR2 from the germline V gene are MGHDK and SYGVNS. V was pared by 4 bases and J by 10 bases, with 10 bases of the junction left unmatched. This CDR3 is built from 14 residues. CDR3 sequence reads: CASSGIATGHEQFF. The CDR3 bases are TGTGCCAGCAGTGGTATCGCGACAGGGCACGAGCAGTTCTTC.

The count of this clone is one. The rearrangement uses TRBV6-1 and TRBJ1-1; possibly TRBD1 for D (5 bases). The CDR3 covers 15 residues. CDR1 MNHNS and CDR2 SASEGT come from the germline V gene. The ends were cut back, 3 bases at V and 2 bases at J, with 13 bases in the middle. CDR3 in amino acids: CASSDRRVVNTEAFF. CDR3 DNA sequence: TGTGCCAGCAGTGACCGCAGGGTAGTAAACACTGAAGCTTTCTTT.

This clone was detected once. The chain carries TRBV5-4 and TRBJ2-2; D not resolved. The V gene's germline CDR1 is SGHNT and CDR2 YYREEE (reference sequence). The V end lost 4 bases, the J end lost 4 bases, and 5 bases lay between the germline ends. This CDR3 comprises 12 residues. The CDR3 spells CASSELTGELFF. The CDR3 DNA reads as TGTGCCAGCAGCGAACTCACCGGGGAGCTGTTTTTT. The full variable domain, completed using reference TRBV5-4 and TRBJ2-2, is ETGVTQSPTHLIKTRGQQVTLRCSSQSGHNTVSWYQQALGQGPQFIFQYYREEENGRGNFPPRFSGLQFPNYSSELNVNALELDDSALYLCASSELTGELFFGEGSRLTVL.

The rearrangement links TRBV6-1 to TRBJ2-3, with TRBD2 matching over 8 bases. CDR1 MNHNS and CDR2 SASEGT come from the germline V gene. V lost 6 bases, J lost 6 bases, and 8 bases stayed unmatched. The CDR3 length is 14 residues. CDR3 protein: CASSVSGTLDTQYF. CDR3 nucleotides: TGTGCCAGCAGCGTTAGCGGGACTTTGGATACGCAGTATTTT.

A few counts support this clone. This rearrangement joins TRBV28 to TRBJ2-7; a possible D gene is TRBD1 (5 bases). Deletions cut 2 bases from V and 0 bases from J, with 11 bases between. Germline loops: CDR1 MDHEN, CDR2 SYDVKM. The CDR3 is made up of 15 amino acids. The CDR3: CASSLSQGSSYEQYF. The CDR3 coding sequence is TGTGCCAGCAGTTTAAGTCAGGGTAGCTCCTACGAGCAGTACTTC.

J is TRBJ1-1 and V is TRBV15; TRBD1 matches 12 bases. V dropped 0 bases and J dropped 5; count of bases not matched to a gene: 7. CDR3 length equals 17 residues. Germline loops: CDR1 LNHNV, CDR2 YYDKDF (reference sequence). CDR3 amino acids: CATSREGTGGARTEAFF. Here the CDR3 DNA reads TGTGCCACCAGCAGAGAGGGGACAGGGGGCGCCCGTACTGAAGCTTTCTTT. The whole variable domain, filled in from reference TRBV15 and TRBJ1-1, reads DAMVIQNPRYQVTQFGKPVTLSCSQTLNHNVMYWYQQKSSQAPKLLFHYYDKDFNNEADTPDNFQSRRPNTSFCFLDIRSPGLGDTAMYLCATSREGTGGARTEAFFGQGTRLTVV.

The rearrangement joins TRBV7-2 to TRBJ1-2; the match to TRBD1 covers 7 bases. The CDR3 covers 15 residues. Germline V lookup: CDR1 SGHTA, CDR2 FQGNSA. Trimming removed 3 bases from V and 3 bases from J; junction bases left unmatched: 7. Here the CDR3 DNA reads TGTGCCAGCAGCTTTAACCAGGGGGTTTACTATGGCTACACCTTC. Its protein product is CASSFNQGVYYGYTF.

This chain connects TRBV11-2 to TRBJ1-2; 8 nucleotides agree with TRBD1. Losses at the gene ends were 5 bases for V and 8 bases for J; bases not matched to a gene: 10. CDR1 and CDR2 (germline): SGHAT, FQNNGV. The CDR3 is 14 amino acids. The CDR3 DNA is TGTGCCAGCAGCCAAAGACAGGGGCCGCTAGGCTACACCTTC. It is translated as CASSQRQGPLGYTF.

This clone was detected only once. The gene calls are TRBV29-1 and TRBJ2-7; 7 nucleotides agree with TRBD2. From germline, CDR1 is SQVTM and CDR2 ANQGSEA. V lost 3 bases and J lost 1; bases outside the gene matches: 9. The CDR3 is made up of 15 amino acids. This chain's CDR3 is CSVEVLAESSYEQYF. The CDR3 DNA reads TGCAGCGTTGAGGTGCTAGCGGAGAGTTCCTACGAGCAGTACTTC.

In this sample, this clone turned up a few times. The CDR3 is CAWNDGGSNEKLFF. The CDR3 DNA reads TGTGCCTGGAATGACGGCGGATCTAATGAAAAACTGTTTTTT. The chain has TRBV30 and TRBJ1-4; D is unresolved. Per the germline V gene, CDR1 is GTSNPN and CDR2 is SVGIG (reference sequence). Trimming removed 4 bases from V and 3 bases from J, with 12 bases in between. This CDR3 comprises 14 residues. Looking up the rest from reference TRBV30 and TRBJ1-4 gives the full variable domain: SQTIHQWPATLVQPVGSPLSLECTVEGTSNPNLYWYRQAAGRGLQLLFYSVGIGQISSEVPQNLSASRPQDRQFILSSKKLLLSDSGFYLCAWNDGGSNEKLFFGSGTQLSVL.

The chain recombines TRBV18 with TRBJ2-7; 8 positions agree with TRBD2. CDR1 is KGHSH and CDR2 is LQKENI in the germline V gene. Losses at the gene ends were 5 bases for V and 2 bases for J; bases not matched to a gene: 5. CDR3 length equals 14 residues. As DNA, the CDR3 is TGTGCCAGCTCAACGGGAGGGAGAGCCTACGAGCAGTACTTC. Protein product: CASSTGGRAYEQYF.

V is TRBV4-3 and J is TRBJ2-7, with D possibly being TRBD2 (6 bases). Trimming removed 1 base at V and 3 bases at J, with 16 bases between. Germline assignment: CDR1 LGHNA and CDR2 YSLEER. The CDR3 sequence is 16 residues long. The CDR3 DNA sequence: TGCGCCAGCAGCCAAGGAACTAGCTCCCCCGGCTACGAGCAGTACTTC. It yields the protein CASSQGTSSPGYEQYF.

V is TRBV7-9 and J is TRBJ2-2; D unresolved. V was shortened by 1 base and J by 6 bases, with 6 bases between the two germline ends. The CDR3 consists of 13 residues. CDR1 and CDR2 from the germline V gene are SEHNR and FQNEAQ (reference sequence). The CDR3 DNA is TGTGCCAGCAGCTTAGTCTCCGCCGGGGAGCTGTTTTTT. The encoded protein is CASSLVSAGELFF.

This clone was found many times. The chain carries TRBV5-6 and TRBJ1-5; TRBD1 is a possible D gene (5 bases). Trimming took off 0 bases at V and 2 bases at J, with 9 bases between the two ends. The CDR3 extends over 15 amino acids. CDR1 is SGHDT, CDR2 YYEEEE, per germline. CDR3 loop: CASSLGGTGNQPQHF. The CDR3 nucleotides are TGTGCCAGCAGCTTGGGCGGGACGGGCAATCAGCCCCAGCATTTT. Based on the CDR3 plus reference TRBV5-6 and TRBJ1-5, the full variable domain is DAGVTQSPTHLIKTRGQQVTLRCSPKSGHDTVSWYQQALGQGPQFIFQYYEEEERQRGNFPDRFSGHQFPNYSSELNVNALLLGDSALYLCASSLGGTGNQPQHFGDGTRLSIL.

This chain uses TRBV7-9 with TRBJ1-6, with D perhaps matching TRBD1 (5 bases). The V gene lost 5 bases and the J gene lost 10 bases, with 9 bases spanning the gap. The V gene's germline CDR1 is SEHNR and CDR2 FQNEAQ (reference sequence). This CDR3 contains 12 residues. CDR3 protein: CASSGGMSPLHF. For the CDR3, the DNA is TGTGCCAGCAGCGGGGGGATGTCACCCCTCCACTTT.